Sequencing of this T cell receptor beta chain was carried out in a study of blood T cell repertoires in COVID-19. Study information: COVID-19 samples from acute and convalescent phases originated in the United States, Italy and Spain. PBMCs, B-cell-depleted T cells, or T cells provided the cDNA or gDNA that made up the material.

CDR1 is SNHLY, CDR2 FYNNEI, per germline. CDR3 length equals 13 residues. V lost 7 bases and J 4 bases, leaving 10 bases between the germline ends. Clones were read by immunoSEQ multiplex PCR, and TCRdb kept only the in-frame ones, dropping some. The sample includes 250,000 to 300,000 clones, about nine tenths of them seen just once. The receptor's source is a woman aged 30 to 39 with COVID-19, enrolled during active disease. The specimen was peripheral blood. This rearrangement joins TRBV2 to TRBJ2-2; a possible D gene is TRBD1 (6 bases). CDR3 residues: CASTNRATGELFF. For the CDR3, the DNA is TGTGCCAGCACAAACAGGGCCACCGGGGAGCTGTTTTTT.